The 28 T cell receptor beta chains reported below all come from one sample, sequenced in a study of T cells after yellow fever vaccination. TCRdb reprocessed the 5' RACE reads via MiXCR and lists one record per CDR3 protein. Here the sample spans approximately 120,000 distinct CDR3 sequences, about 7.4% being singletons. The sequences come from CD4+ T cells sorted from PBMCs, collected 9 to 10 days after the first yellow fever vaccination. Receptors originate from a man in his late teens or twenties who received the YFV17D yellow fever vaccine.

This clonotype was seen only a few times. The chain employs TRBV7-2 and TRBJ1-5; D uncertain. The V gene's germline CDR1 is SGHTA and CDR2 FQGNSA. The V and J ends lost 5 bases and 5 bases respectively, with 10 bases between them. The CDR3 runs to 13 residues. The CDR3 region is CASSTNSHQPQHF. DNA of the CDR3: TGTGCCAGCAGCACAAATTCTCATCAGCCCCAGCATTTT.

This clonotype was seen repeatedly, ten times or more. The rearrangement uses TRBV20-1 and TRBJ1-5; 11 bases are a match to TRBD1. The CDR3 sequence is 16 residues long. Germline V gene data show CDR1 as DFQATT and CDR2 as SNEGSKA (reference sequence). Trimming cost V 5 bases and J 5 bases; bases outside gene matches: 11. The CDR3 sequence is CSAPRPGQGADQPQHF. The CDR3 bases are TGCAGTGCTCCGCGACCTGGACAGGGGGCAGATCAGCCCCAGCATTTT.

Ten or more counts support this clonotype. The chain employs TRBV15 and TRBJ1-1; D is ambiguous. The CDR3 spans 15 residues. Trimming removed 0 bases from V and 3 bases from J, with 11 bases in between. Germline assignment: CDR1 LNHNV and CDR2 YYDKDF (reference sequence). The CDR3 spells CATSRDLGWDTEAFF. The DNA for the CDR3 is TGTGCCACCAGCAGAGACCTGGGGTGGGACACTGAAGCTTTCTTT.

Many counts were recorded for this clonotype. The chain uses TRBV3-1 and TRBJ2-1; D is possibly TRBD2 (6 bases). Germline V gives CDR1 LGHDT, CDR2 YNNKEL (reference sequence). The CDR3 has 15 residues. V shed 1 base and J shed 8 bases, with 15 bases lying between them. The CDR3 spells CASSQGVGEVDEQFF. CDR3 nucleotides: TGTGCCAGCAGCCAAGGGGTGGGGGAGGTCGATGAGCAGTTCTTC.

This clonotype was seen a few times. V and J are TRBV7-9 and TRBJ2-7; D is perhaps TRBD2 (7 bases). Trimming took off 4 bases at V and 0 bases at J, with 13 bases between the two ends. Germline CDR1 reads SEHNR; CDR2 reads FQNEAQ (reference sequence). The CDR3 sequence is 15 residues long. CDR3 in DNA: TGTGCCAGCAGCTACTCCGGGGGGCCCTCCTACGAGCAGTACTTC. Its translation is CASSYSGGPSYEQYF.

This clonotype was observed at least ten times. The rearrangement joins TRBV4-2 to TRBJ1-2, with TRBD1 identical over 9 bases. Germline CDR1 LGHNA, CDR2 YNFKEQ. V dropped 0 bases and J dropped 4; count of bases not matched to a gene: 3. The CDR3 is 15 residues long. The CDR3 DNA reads TGTGCCAGCAGCCAAGAACAGGGGGCCTTCTATGGCTACACCTTC. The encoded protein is CASSQEQGAFYGYTF.

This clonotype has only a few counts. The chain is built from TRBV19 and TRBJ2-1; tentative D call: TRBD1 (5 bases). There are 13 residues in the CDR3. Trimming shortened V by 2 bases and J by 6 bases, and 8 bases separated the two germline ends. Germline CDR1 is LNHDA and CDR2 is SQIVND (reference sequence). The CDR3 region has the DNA TGTGCCAGTAGTATAAGGGGAAGCAATGAGCAGTTCTTC. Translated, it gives CASSIRGSNEQFF. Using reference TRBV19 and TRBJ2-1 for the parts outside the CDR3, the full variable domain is DGGITQSPKYLFRKEGQNVTLSCEQNLNHDAMYWYRQDPGQGLRLIYYSQIVNDFQKGDIAEGYSVSREKKESFPLTVTSAQKNPTAFYLCASSIRGSNEQFFGPGTRLTVL.

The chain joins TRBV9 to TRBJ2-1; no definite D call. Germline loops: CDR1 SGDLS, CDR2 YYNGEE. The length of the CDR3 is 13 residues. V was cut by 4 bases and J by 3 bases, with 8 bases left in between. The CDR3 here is CASSISDYNEQFF. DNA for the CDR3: TGTGCCAGCAGCATATCGGACTACAATGAGCAGTTCTTC.

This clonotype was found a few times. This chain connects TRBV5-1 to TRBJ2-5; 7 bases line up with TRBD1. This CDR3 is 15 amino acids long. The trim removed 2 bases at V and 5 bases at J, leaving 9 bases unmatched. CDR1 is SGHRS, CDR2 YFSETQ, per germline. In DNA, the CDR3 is TGCGCCAGCAGCTTTGACAGGGCAGGCGAGGAGACCCAGTACTTC. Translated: CASSFDRAGEETQYF.

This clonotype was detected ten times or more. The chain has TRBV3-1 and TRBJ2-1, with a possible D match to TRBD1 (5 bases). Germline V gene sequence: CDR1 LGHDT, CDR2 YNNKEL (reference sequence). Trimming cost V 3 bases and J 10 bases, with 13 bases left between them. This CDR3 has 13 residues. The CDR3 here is CASSQGIRQEQFF. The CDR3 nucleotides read TGTGCCAGCAGCCAGGGGATTAGACAGGAGCAGTTCTTC.

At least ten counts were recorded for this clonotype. This CDR3 reads CASSLVGGKEETQYF. Here the CDR3 DNA reads TGTGCCAGCAGCTTAGTTGGGGGGAAAGAAGAGACCCAGTACTTC. The rearrangement uses TRBV7-2 and TRBJ2-5; tentatively, D is TRBD2 (6 bases). The CDR3 has 15 amino acids. Deletions cut 1 base from V and 3 bases from J, with 12 bases between. Germline CDR1 reads SGHTA; CDR2 reads FQGNSA.

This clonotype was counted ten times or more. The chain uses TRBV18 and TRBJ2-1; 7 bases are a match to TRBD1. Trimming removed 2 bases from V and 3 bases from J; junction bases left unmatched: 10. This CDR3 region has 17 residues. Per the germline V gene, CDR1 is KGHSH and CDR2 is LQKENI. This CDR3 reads CASSPLIQGVNYNEQFF. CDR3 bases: TGTGCCAGCTCACCATTGATCCAGGGGGTTAACTACAATGAGCAGTTCTTC.

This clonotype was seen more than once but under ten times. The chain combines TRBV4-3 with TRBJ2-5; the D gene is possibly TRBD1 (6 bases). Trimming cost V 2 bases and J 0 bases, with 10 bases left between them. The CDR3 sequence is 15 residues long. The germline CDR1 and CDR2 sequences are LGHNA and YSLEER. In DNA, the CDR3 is TGCGCCAGCAGCCAATCACAGGGCTACCAAGAGACCCAGTACTTC. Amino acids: CASSQSQGYQETQYF.

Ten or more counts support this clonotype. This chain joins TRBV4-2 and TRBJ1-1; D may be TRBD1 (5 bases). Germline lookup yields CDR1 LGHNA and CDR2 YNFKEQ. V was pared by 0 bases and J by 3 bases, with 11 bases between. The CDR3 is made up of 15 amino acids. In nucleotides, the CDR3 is TGTGCCAGCAGCCAAGAGAACGGGGGGTACACTGAAGCTTTCTTT. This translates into CASSQENGGYTEAFF.

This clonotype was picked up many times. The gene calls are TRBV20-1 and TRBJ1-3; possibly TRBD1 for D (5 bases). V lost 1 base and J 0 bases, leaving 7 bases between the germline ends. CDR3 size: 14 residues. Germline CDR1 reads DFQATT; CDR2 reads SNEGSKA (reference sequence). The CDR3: CSARAGSSGNTIYF. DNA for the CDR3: TGCAGTGCTAGAGCAGGGAGCTCTGGAAACACCATATATTTT.

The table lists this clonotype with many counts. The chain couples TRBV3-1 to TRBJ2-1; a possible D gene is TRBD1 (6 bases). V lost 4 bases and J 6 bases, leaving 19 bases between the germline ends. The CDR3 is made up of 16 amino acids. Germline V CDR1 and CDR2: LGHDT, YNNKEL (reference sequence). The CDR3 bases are TGTGCCAGCAGCCCCTACAGGGTCCCAACGGGCAATGAGCAGTTCTTC. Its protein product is CASSPYRVPTGNEQFF.

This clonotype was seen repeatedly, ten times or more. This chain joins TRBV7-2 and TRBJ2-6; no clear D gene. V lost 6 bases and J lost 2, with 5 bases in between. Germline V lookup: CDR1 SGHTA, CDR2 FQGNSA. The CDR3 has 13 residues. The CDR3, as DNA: TGTGCCAGCAGTCTGACTGGGGCCAACGTCCTGACTTTC. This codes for CASSLTGANVLTF.

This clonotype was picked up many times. The CDR3 bases are TGCGCCAGCAGCTTGGACAGGGGCGGAGAGACCCAGTACTTC. It is translated as CASSLDRGGETQYF. The V and J genes are TRBV5-1 and TRBJ2-5; 7 bases are shared with TRBD1. Germline V CDR1 and CDR2: SGHRS, YFSETQ. The J segment lost 4 bases and the V segment lost 0 bases, leaving 3 bases of the junction unmatched. This CDR3 region has 14 residues.

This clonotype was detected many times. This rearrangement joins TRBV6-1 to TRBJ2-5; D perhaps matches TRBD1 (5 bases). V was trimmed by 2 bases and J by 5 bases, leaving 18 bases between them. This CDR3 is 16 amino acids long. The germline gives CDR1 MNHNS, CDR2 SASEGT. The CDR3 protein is CASSESSTKGFETQYF. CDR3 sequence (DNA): TGTGCCAGCAGTGAATCAAGTACGAAGGGGTTTGAGACCCAGTACTTC.

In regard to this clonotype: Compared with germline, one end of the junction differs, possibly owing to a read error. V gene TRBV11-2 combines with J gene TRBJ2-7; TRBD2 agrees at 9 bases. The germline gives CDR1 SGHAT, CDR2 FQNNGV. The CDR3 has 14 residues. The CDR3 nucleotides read TGTGCCAGCGCTCCCGGGCGGGGGGGGACTTACCTGAGCTTC. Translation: CASAPGRGGTYLSF.

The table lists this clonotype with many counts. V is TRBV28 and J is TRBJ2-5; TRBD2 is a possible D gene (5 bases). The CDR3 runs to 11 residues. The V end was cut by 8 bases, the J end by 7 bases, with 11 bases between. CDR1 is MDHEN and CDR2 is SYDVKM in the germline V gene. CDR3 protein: CASGSGGTQYF. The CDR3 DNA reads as TGTGCCAGCGGCAGTGGAGGGACCCAGTACTTC.

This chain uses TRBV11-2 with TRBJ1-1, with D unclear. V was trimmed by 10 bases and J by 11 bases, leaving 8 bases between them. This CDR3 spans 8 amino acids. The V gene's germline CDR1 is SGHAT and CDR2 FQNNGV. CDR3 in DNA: TGTGCCACCCCCCTGGCTTTCTTT. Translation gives CATPLAFF.

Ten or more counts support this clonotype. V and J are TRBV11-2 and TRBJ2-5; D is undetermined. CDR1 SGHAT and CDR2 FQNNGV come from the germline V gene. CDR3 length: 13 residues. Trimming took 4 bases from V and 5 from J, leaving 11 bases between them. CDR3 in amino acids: CASSSDRPETQYF. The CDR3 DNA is TGTGCCAGCAGCTCGGACCGTCCCGAGACCCAGTACTTC.

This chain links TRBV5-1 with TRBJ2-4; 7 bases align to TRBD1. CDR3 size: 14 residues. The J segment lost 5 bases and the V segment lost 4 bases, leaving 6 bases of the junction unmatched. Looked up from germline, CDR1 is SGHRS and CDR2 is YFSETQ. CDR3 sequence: CASSQGQPQNIQYF. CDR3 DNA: TGCGCCAGCAGCCAGGGACAGCCACAAAACATTCAGTACTTC.

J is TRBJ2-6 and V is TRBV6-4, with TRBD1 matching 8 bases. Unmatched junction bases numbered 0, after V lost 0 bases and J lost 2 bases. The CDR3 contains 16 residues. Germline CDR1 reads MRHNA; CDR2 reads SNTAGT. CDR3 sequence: CASSDSTGAGANVLTF. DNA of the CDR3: TGTGCCAGCAGTGACTCGACAGGGGCTGGGGCCAACGTCCTGACTTTC.

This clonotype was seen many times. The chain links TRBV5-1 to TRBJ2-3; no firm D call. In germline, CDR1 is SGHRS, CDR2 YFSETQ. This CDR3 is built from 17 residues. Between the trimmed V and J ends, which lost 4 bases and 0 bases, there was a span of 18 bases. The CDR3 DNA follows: TGCGCCAGCAGCCTCCGCCAACCGGGTGGGAGCACAGATACGCAGTATTTT. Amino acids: CASSLRQPGGSTDTQYF.

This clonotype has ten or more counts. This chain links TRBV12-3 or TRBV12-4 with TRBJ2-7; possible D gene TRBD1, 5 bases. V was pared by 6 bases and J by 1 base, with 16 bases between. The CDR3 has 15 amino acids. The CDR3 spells CASSVDRFPSYEQYF. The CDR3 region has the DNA TGTGCCAGCAGCGTTGACAGATTTCCATCCTACGAGCAGTACTTC.

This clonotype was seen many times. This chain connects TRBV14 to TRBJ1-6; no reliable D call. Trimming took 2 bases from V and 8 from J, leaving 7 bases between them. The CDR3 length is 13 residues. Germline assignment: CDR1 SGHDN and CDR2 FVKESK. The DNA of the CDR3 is TGTGCCAGCAGCCAACAGTTTTATTCACCCCTCCACTTT. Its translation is CASSQQFYSPLHF.